This entry lists 22 T cell receptor beta chains sequenced from one sample in a study of CD8 T cells in ankylosing spondylitis. Overall study results and limits: Made up of about eight highly homologous variants, a TCR beta motif appeared characteristic of ankylosing spondylitis blood.

TCRdb analysed the 5' RACE reads with MiXCR anew, one entry per CDR3 protein. The sample holds some 100,000 distinct CDR3 sequences, 9% seen once. For these receptors, no antigen is known. The source material was blood, either unsorted or a sorted T cell fraction (not recorded which). These receptors were collected from a male donor with ankylosing spondylitis.

This chain links TRBV30 with TRBJ2-5; 8 bases are shared with TRBD1. Germline CDR1 GTSNPN, CDR2 SVGIG (reference sequence). The ends lost 4 bases at V and 5 bases at J; junction bases unmatched: 15. The CDR3 is 16 amino acids. The CDR3 DNA reads as TGTGCCTGGACCGGCACTCAGGGGGCCTTTAGGGAGACCCAGTACTTC. Amino acids: CAWTGTQGAFRETQYF.

This chain links TRBV11-2 with TRBJ2-7, with 13 bases fitting TRBD2. The germline CDR1 and CDR2 sequences are SGHAT and FQNNGV. J lost 2 bases, V lost 3 bases, and 4 bases had no gene match. This CDR3 spans 16 amino acids. The CDR3 spells CASSFLGLAGTYEQYF. The CDR3 region has the DNA TGTGCCAGCAGCTTCCTGGGACTAGCGGGGACCTACGAGCAGTACTTC. Together with reference TRBV11-2 and TRBJ2-7, the CDR3 gives the full variable domain: EAGVAQSPRYKIIEKRQSVAFWCNPISGHATLYWYQQILGQGPKLLIQFQNNGVVDDSQLPKDRFSAERLKGVDSTLKIQPAKLEDSAVYLCASSFLGLAGTYEQYFGPGTRLTVT.

This clonotype was seen more than once but under ten times. The CDR3: CASSLVTSGRPRELQFF. CDR3 coding DNA: TGTGCCAGCAGCTTAGTGACTAGCGGGAGGCCTCGAGAGTTGCAGTTCTTC. The chain employs TRBV7-2 and TRBJ2-1; 13 bases line up with TRBD2. The V segment lost 1 base and the J segment 12 bases; nucleotides outside the gene matches: 12. Germline CDR1 SGHTA, CDR2 FQGNSA. The length of the CDR3 is 17 residues.

This clonotype was recorded many times. CDR3: CASRLQRGQETQYF. CDR3 coding DNA: TGTGCCAGCAGACTTCAGAGGGGGCAAGAGACCCAGTACTTC. The chain recombines TRBV11-2 with TRBJ2-5; a possible D gene is TRBD1 (6 bases). Germline V lookup: CDR1 SGHAT, CDR2 FQNNGV. Trimming pared 6 bases from V and 2 bases from J, leaving 13 bases between. This CDR3 is built from 14 residues.

The CDR3 loop reads CASSPFGAREQYV. The DNA for the CDR3 is TGTGCCAGCAGTCCATTCGGGGCTCGCGAGCAGTACGTC. V gene TRBV27 combines with J gene TRBJ2-7; D possibly uses TRBD1 or TRBD2 (5 bases each). Germline CDR1 and CDR2: MNHEY and SMNVEV (reference sequence). Trimming shortened V by 5 bases and J by 6 bases, and 14 bases separated the two germline ends. The CDR3 sequence is 13 residues long.

This clonotype was seen repeatedly, ten times or more. This chain uses TRBV27 with TRBJ1-4, with a tentative D call TRBD1 (5 bases). CDR3 size: 16 residues. Per the germline V gene, CDR1 is MNHEY and CDR2 is SMNVEV (reference sequence). Trimming stripped 6 bases from V and 3 bases from J, with 17 bases between. The CDR3 is CASSPSYRSANEKLFF. The CDR3 coding sequence is TGTGCCAGCAGCCCGTCTTACAGGTCGGCTAATGAAAAACTGTTTTTT.

The chain links TRBV6-6 to TRBJ1-1; weak D call: TRBD1 (5 bases). V dropped 2 bases and J dropped 2 bases, with 9 bases sitting between them. Germline V lookup: CDR1 MNHNY, CDR2 SVGAGI (reference sequence). CDR3 length: 14 amino acids. CDR3: CASSYGAANTEAFF. The CDR3 DNA is TGTGCCAGCAGTTACGGGGCAGCTAACACTGAAGCTTTCTTT.

This clonotype was counted between two and nine times. V and J are TRBV19 and TRBJ1-1; no definite D call. Deletions cut 1 base from V and 3 bases from J, with 6 bases between. The germline gives CDR1 LNHDA, CDR2 SQIVND (reference sequence). The CDR3 length is 13 residues. The CDR3 DNA follows: TGTGCCAGTAGTATAGTTGAGGACACTGAAGCTTTCTTT. It is translated as CASSIVEDTEAFF.

This clonotype was seen repeatedly, ten times or more. The V and J genes are TRBV9 and TRBJ1-1; the D is unclear. The V end was cut by 0 bases, the J end by 1 base, with 16 bases between. The CDR3 totals 17 residues. Germline loops: CDR1 SGDLS, CDR2 YYNGEE. The CDR3 is CASSVDPDRESNTEAFF. The CDR3 DNA reads TGTGCCAGCAGCGTAGACCCGGACCGGGAGTCGAACACTGAAGCTTTCTTT.

This clonotype was counted at least ten times. The chain combines TRBV27 with TRBJ2-4; perhaps TRBD1 as D (6 bases). The CDR3 is 16 residues long. Germline CDR1 reads MNHEY; CDR2 reads SMNVEV (reference sequence). V lost 6 bases to trimming and J lost 0 bases, with 15 bases between them. CDR3 loop: CASSLGGNVAKNIQYF. CDR3 coding DNA: TGTGCCAGCAGCTTAGGGGGAAATGTAGCCAAAAACATTCAGTACTTC.

This clonotype was picked up a small number of times. The genes are TRBV11-2 and TRBJ2-2, with D possibly being TRBD2 (5 bases). Trimming took 3 bases from V and 1 from J, leaving 9 bases between them. CDR1 is SGHAT, CDR2 FQNNGV, per germline. CDR3 length equals 15 residues. CDR3 DNA: TGTGCCAGCAGCTTTGGCCGGGAGAACACCGGGGAGCTGTTTTTT. This gives the protein CASSFGRENTGELFF.

The J gene is TRBJ2-1, the V gene TRBV6-1; TRBD1 is a possible D gene (5 bases). The length of the CDR3 is 12 residues. The V end was cut by 3 bases, the J end by 13 bases, with 13 bases between. Germline V lookup: CDR1 MNHNS, CDR2 SASEGT. CDR3 bases: TGTGCCAGCAGTGATTGGGGCAGTCTTCAGTTCTTC. Amino acid sequence: CASSDWGSLQFF.

This clonotype was picked up many times. The rearrangement uses TRBV12-3 or TRBV12-4 and TRBJ1-2, with unresolved D. V shed 3 bases and J shed 3 bases, with 8 bases lying between them. This CDR3 spans 13 amino acids. The CDR3 region is CASSFGLDYGYTF. As DNA, the CDR3 is TGTGCCAGCAGTTTTGGGTTGGACTATGGCTACACCTTC.

This clonotype showed up many times. This chain uses TRBV5-5 with TRBJ1-1, with D possibly TRBD1 on 5 matching bases. The ends were cut back, 5 bases at V and 0 bases at J, with 17 bases in the middle. The CDR3 loop spans 16 amino acids. Germline CDR1 SGHKS, CDR2 YYEKEE (reference sequence). The DNA of the CDR3 is TGTGCCAGCAGTCTGATCCTGGGACGGATGAACACTGAAGCTTTCTTT. It is translated as CASSLILGRMNTEAFF.

This clonotype showed up just a few times. The V gene is TRBV27, the J gene TRBJ2-7; D is unclear. Germline loops: CDR1 MNHEY, CDR2 SMNVEV (reference sequence). V was pared by 6 bases and J by 4 bases, with 16 bases between. The CDR3 contains 14 residues. The CDR3 region has the DNA TGTGCCAGCAGCTTTGACGGCTTCGTGTACGAGCAGTACTTC. It codes for CASSFDGFVYEQYF.

Many counts were recorded for this clonotype. The chain combines TRBV7-9 with TRBJ2-3, with D possibly TRBD2 on 5 matching bases. CDR3 size: 14 residues. Germline assignment: CDR1 SEHNR and CDR2 FQNEAQ (reference sequence). The V end lost 6 bases, the J end lost 7 bases, and 17 bases lay between the germline ends. The CDR3 bases are TGTGCCAGCAGTTCCGGGAAGCTAGAACATACGCAGTATTTT. Amino acid sequence: CASSSGKLEHTQYF.

The CDR3 here is CASSLEWGGQFEDTQYF. The CDR3 nucleotides read TGTGCCAGCAGCCTGGAATGGGGGGGCCAGTTTGAAGATACGCAGTATTTT. V gene TRBV3-1 combines with J gene TRBJ2-3; TRBD2 might be the D (7 bases). The CDR3 has 17 residues. Looked up from germline, CDR1 is LGHDT and CDR2 is YNNKEL (reference sequence). V gave up 4 bases and J gave up 5 bases, with 22 bases separating them.

This clonotype occurred many times. V gene TRBV14 combines with J gene TRBJ2-2; D unresolved. The CDR3 runs to 16 residues. CDR1 SGHDN and CDR2 FVKESK come from the germline V gene. The V end lost 0 bases, the J end lost 4 bases, and 12 bases lay between the germline ends. The CDR3 sequence: CASSQEGGELTGELFF. The CDR3 bases are TGTGCCAGCAGCCAAGAGGGTGGGGAACTCACCGGGGAGCTGTTTTTT.

In its sample, this clonotype was seen many times. The V and J genes are TRBV27 and TRBJ2-1, with D possibly TRBD2 on 5 matching bases. The CDR3 has 12 amino acids. V gave up 3 bases and J gave up 7 bases, with 7 bases separating them. CDR1 and CDR2 from the germline V gene are MNHEY and SMNVEV (reference sequence). The CDR3 nucleotides read TGTGCCAGCAGTTTCGGGATGAATGAGCAGTTCTTC. As protein: CASSFGMNEQFF.

This clonotype appeared a few times. V gene TRBV20-1 combines with J gene TRBJ1-4; no clear D gene. The CDR3 has 13 residues. Germline CDR1 is DFQATT and CDR2 is SNEGSKA (reference sequence). Between the trimmed V and J ends, which lost 3 bases and 0 bases, there was a span of 5 bases. The chain's CDR3 is CSARPATNEKLFF. CDR3 bases: TGCAGTGCTAGGCCTGCAACTAATGAAAAACTGTTTTTT.

This clonotype was detected only a few times. This chain links TRBV7-9 with TRBJ2-2; no definite D call. CDR3 length: 15 residues. V lost 5 bases, J lost 0 bases, and 10 bases lay in between. Germline V lookup: CDR1 SEHNR, CDR2 FQNEAQ (reference sequence). The CDR3 spells CASSKGGSNTGELFF. DNA for the CDR3: TGTGCCAGCAGCAAAGGTGGCTCGAACACCGGGGAGCTGTTTTTT.

Note on this clonotype: Without the conserved terminal phenylalanine or tryptophan, this CDR3 likely stems from a read error. The rearrangement uses TRBV12-3 or TRBV12-4 and TRBJ1-1; D ambiguous. The length of the CDR3 is 13 residues. Trimming stripped 0 bases from V and 7 bases from J, with 9 bases between. The CDR3 DNA reads as TGTGCCAGCAGTTTAGCCAGAAAACTTGAAGCTTTCTCT. Protein sequence: CASSLARKLEAFS.